These 11 T cell receptor beta chains originate from one sample sequenced in a study of glioma-infiltrating T cells. The iRepertoire nested amplicon-rescue multiplex PCR amplified TCR alpha and beta CDR3s from RNA. One entry per CDR3 protein, called by TCRdb with MiXCR from the multiplex PCR reads. The table includes approximately 400,000 distinct CDR3 sequences, 35% to 45% detected once. Sequenced: glioma tissue, nonneoplastic brain tissue, or PBMCs (not recorded which). These receptors were taken from a human donor with low-grade glioma or glioblastoma, undergoing nonglioma brain surgery, or in good health (not recorded which).

The table lists this clonotype with a count of one. One end of the junction is discordant with germline, which a read error may explain. This rearrangement joins TRBV20-1 to TRBJ1-6; unclear D gene. The CDR3 loop spans 14 amino acids. Germline V gives CDR1 DFQATT, CDR2 SNEGSKA (reference sequence). CDR3 DNA: TGCAGTGCCAGCGGCGTAATATATAATTCACACCTCCACTTT. Protein: CSASGVIYNSHLHF.

This clonotype was seen ten or more times. The V call is TRBV6-2 or TRBV6-3, the J call TRBJ1-1; 7 bases match TRBD1. Germline lookup yields CDR1 MNHEY and CDR2 SVGEGT. The ends lost 2 bases at V and 1 base at J; junction bases unmatched: 7. This CDR3 is built from 16 residues. As DNA, the CDR3 is TGTGCCAGCAGTTACCCACGGACAGGCTGGAACACTGAAGCTTTCTTT. It codes for CASSYPRTGWNTEAFF.

In this sample, this clonotype turned up many times. This chain joins TRBV4-3 and TRBJ1-2, with unresolved D. This CDR3 comprises 13 residues. Germline V gene sequence: CDR1 LGHNA, CDR2 YSLEER. Trimming removed 2 bases from V and 5 bases from J, with 9 bases in between. The CDR3 bases are TGCGCCAGCAGCCAAACTGGAGGATATGGCTACACCTTC. As protein: CASSQTGGYGYTF.

The J gene is TRBJ2-2, the V gene TRBV6-2 or TRBV6-3, with TRBD1 matching over 9 bases. The CDR3 has 17 amino acids. The junction had 18 bases not matched to a gene; V was cut back by 10 bases and J by 6 bases. Germline V gene lookup returns CDR1 MNHEY and CDR2 SVGEGT. CDR3 loop: CATNSARTGDSPGELFF. As DNA, the CDR3 is TGTGCCACCAACTCGGCCCGGACAGGGGATTCCCCCGGGGAGCTGTTTTTT.

This clonotype occurred many times. CDR3 loop: CSARPDASNQPQHF. CDR3 in DNA: TGCAGTGCTAGACCGGACGCTAGCAATCAGCCCCAGCATTTT. This chain joins TRBV20-1 and TRBJ1-5; D unresolved. The length of the CDR3 is 14 residues. Trimming pared 2 bases from V and 0 bases from J, leaving 8 bases between. Germline CDR1 DFQATT, CDR2 SNEGSKA (reference sequence).

The sample holds a few counts of this clonotype. The chain combines TRBV20-1 with TRBJ2-7, with D perhaps matching TRBD1 (6 bases). Trimming removed 2 bases at V and 2 bases at J, with 10 bases between. CDR3 size: 13 residues. The germline CDR1 and CDR2 sequences are DFQATT and SNEGSKA (reference sequence). CDR3 coding DNA: TGCAGTGCTAGACCGGACAGAGCCTACGAGCAGTACTTC. Its translation is CSARPDRAYEQYF.

Worth noting for this clonotype: This may stem from a read error, because a much larger clone lies one nucleotide away. CDR3 bases: TGTGCCAGCAGTTACTCGATTCTTGGCGGGACGTACAATGAGCAGTTCTTC. Its translation: CASSYSILGGTYNEQFF. V and J are TRBV6-6 and TRBJ2-1; a possible D gene is TRBD2 (6 bases). The CDR3 runs 17 residues. Germline V gene sequence: CDR1 MNHNY, CDR2 SVGAGI (reference sequence). The V end was cut by 0 bases, the J end by 4 bases, with 16 bases between.

V gene TRBV27 combines with J gene TRBJ2-3; TRBD2 is a possible D gene (6 bases). The CDR3 spans 16 residues. The V and J ends lost 0 bases and 3 bases respectively, with 13 bases between them. Germline V gene data show CDR1 as MNHEY and CDR2 as SMNVEV (reference sequence). DNA of the CDR3: TGTGCCAGCAGTTTATCGATTGCGGCGGGGACAGATACGCAGTATTTT. It specifies CASSLSIAAGTDTQYF.

The chain uses TRBV7-9 and TRBJ2-3; TRBD2 matches at 8 bases. The CDR3 is made up of 16 amino acids. CDR1 and CDR2 (germline): SEHNR, FQNEAQ (reference sequence). J gave up 2 bases and V 3 bases, and 7 bases lay outside the gene matches. Here the CDR3 DNA reads TGTGCCAGCAGCTTTTGGCTAGCGGGTAACACAGATACGCAGTATTTT. Translating it yields CASSFWLAGNTDTQYF.

In this sample, this clonotype turned up a few times. The rearrangement links TRBV15 to TRBJ2-7; the D is unclear. Germline lookup yields CDR1 LNHNV and CDR2 YYDKDF (reference sequence). CDR3 length: 16 residues. V lost 6 bases to trimming and J lost 2 bases, with 20 bases between them. CDR3 coding DNA: TGTGCCACCAGACAAGATAAGGGAACACCTGCCTACGAGCAGTACTTC. Amino acids: CATRQDKGTPAYEQYF.

With respect to this clonotype: This may be a read error: a much more frequent sequence differs by one nucleotide. J is TRBJ2-7 and V is TRBV6-2 or TRBV6-3; 7 bases are a match to TRBD1. CDR3 length: 14 residues. CDR1 MNHEY and CDR2 SVGEGT come from the germline V gene. CDR3 loop: CAGRSPGQTYEQYF. The CDR3 DNA reads TGTGCCGGCAGAAGCCCGGGACAGACCTACGAGCAGTACTTC.